This passage covers 19 T cell receptor beta chains from one sample sequenced in a study of CD8 T cells in Susac syndrome. With random hexamers, reverse transcription was performed on roughly 0.5 to 1 ug of RNA. One entry per CDR3 protein results from TCRdb running MiXCR on the immunoSEQ multiplex PCR reads. The data contain some 110,000 distinct CDR3 sequences, just under 95% of them singletons. Material: CD4+ T cells from PBMCs. The receptors were sampled from a human donor in good health.

CDR3 region: CASSQVAQGDTQYF. The CDR3 DNA follows: TGTGCCAGCAGCCAAGTTGCCCAAGGAGATACGCAGTATTTT. This chain uses TRBV3-1 with TRBJ2-3; D not certain. This CDR3 spans 14 amino acids. The V gene lost 1 base and the J gene lost 5 bases, with 10 bases spanning the gap. Germline CDR1 LGHDT, CDR2 YNNKEL (reference sequence).

CDR3 sequence: CASSYSDQDHYGYTF. The CDR3 DNA reads TGTGCCAGCAGTTACTCGGACCAGGACCACTATGGCTACACCTTC. This chain connects TRBV6-6 to TRBJ1-2; D remains ambiguous. The length of the CDR3 is 15 residues. Germline V gene lookup returns CDR1 MNHNY and CDR2 SVGAGI (reference sequence). The ends were cut back, 0 bases at V and 3 bases at J, with 11 bases in the middle.

J is TRBJ1-2 and V is TRBV20-1; a possible D gene is TRBD1 (6 bases). CDR3 length: 14 residues. Trimming removed 0 bases from V and 6 bases from J, with 14 bases in between. Germline-derived CDR1 and CDR2 are DFQATT and SNEGSKA (reference sequence). The CDR3 reads CSARDQTGGDGYTF. The CDR3 bases are TGCAGTGCTAGAGATCAGACAGGAGGTGATGGCTACACCTTC.

The chain has TRBV27 and TRBJ1-2; D gene unclear. The germline V gene has CDR1 MNHEY and CDR2 SMNVEV (reference sequence). The V and J ends lost 5 bases and 0 bases respectively, with 10 bases between them. CDR3 length: 14 residues. The CDR3 sequence is CASSPGVANYGYTF. As DNA, the CDR3 is TGTGCCAGCAGTCCCGGGGTCGCTAACTATGGCTACACCTTC.

This sequence joins TRBV20-1 and TRBJ2-1; 7 bases are shared with TRBD2. Germline V gene sequence: CDR1 DFQATT, CDR2 SNEGSKA (reference sequence). The CDR3 is 19 residues long. The V segment lost 6 bases and the J segment 1 base; nucleotides outside the gene matches: 21. The chain's CDR3 is CSASNPQRDLALSYNEQFF. The CDR3 bases are TGCAGTGCATCTAACCCTCAGCGGGATTTAGCCTTATCCTACAATGAGCAGTTCTTC.

This clonotype was seen only once. The chain couples TRBV5-1 to TRBJ2-7, with D tentatively TRBD1 or TRBD2 (5 bases each). Germline loops: CDR1 SGHRS, CDR2 YFSETQ. There are 12 residues in the CDR3. Trimming cost V 4 bases and J 7 bases, with 12 bases left between them. This CDR3 reads CASSGGTREQYF. The CDR3 DNA reads TGCGCCAGCAGCGGGGGAACGAGGGAGCAGTACTTC.

The chain uses TRBV5-1 and TRBJ2-5, with D unclear. The CDR3 runs to 14 residues. Germline V gene lookup returns CDR1 SGHRS and CDR2 YFSETQ. Between the trimmed V and J ends, which lost 4 bases and 2 bases, there was a span of 12 bases. CDR3 coding DNA: TGCGCCAGCAGCCGCCCGGGTGCGCAAGAGACCCAGTACTTC. It specifies CASSRPGAQETQYF.

The genes are TRBV20-1 and TRBJ1-5, with unresolved D. The CDR3 loop spans 12 amino acids. From germline, CDR1 is DFQATT and CDR2 SNEGSKA (reference sequence). Trimming stripped 2 bases from V and 2 bases from J, with 4 bases between. CDR3 DNA sequence: TGCAGTGCTAGACGAGGCAATCAGCCCCAGCATTTT. It specifies CSARRGNQPQHF.

Worth noting for this clonotype: The junction and the germline gene differ at one end; a read error may be behind it. The gene calls are TRBV5-1 and TRBJ2-7, with D unresolved. The CDR3 contains 11 residues. CDR1 is SGHRS, CDR2 YFSETQ, per germline. CDR3 loop: CASRLNGEQYF. The CDR3 DNA is TGCGCCAGCCGCTTGAATGGGGAGCAGTACTTC.

The chain carries TRBV15 and TRBJ2-1; D is possibly TRBD2 (5 bases). Germline V gene sequence: CDR1 LNHNV, CDR2 YYDKDF (reference sequence). The CDR3 spans 14 residues. V gave up 5 bases and J gave up 6 bases, with 14 bases separating them. The CDR3 spells CATSQRLEVNEQFF. The CDR3 DNA sequence: TGTGCCACCAGCCAGAGGTTGGAGGTCAATGAGCAGTTCTTC.

V usage is TRBV25-1 and J usage is TRBJ1-1; D might be TRBD1 (5 bases). The CDR3 has 15 residues. The V and J ends lost 1 base and 8 bases respectively, with 17 bases between them. Germline loops: CDR1 MGHDK, CDR2 SYGVNS. The CDR3: CASSELGGFEGEAFF. The CDR3, as DNA: TGTGCCAGCAGTGAATTGGGGGGATTTGAGGGGGAAGCTTTCTTT. Complete variable domain (other parts from reference TRBV25-1 and TRBJ1-1): EADIYQTPRYLVIGTGKKITLECSQTMGHDKMYWYQQDPGMELHLIHYSYGVNSTEKGDLSSESTVSRIRTEHFPLTLESARPSHTSQYLCASSELGGFEGEAFFGQGTRLTVV.

The V and J genes are TRBV20-1 and TRBJ2-7; a possible D gene is TRBD2 (6 bases). This CDR3 is built from 12 residues. V was trimmed by 4 bases and J by 6 bases, leaving 13 bases between them. The germline V gene has CDR1 DFQATT and CDR2 SNEGSKA (reference sequence). In nucleotides, the CDR3 is TGCAGTGCTAAGGAGGGAGGAAGCGAGCAGTACTTC. Translating it yields CSAKEGGSEQYF.

The chain links TRBV15 to TRBJ1-2; D might be TRBD1 (5 bases). The CDR3 runs 16 residues. V lost 1 base to trimming and J lost 0 bases, with 12 bases between them. Germline V gene data show CDR1 as LNHNV and CDR2 as YYDKDF (reference sequence). CDR3 coding DNA: TGTGCCACCAGCAGAGGACGGGGGGAGACTAACTATGGCTACACCTTC. It specifies CATSRGRGETNYGYTF.

This clonotype was counted a single time. V is TRBV11-2 and J is TRBJ2-2; D may be TRBD1 or TRBD2 (5 bases each). The CDR3 is 18 amino acids. Germline V gives CDR1 SGHAT, CDR2 FQNNGV. V lost 2 bases and J lost 4, with 20 bases in between. The CDR3 DNA reads TGTGCCAGCAGCTTATGGGGCGCGAGGGCGACGGGCACCGGGGAGCTGTTTTTT. It codes for CASSLWGARATGTGELFF.

To note about this clonotype: One end of the junction is discordant with germline, which a read error may explain. J is TRBJ2-6 and V is TRBV19, with a possible D match to TRBD1 (6 bases). This CDR3 is built from 14 residues. The germline V gene has CDR1 LNHDA and CDR2 SQIVND (reference sequence). Written as DNA, the CDR3 is TGTGCCACCCGACAGGCATCAGGGGCCAACGTCCTGATTTTC. Translated: CATRQASGANVLIF. Based on the CDR3 plus reference TRBV19 and TRBJ2-6, the full variable domain is DGGITQSPKYLFRKEGQNVTLSCEQNLNHDAMYWYRQDPGQGLRLIYYSQIVNDFQKGDIAEGYSVSREKKESFPLTVTSAQKNPTAFYLCATRQASGANVLIFGAGSRLTVL.

The rearrangement uses TRBV3-1 and TRBJ1-4; D is unresolved. V was cut by 0 bases and J by 4 bases, with 9 bases left in between. The CDR3 spans 15 residues. Germline-derived CDR1 and CDR2 are LGHDT and YNNKEL (reference sequence). The CDR3 bases are TGTGCCAGCAGCCAAGATCCCAGTTTTAATGAAAAACTGTTTTTT. Translation: CASSQDPSFNEKLFF.

This chain connects TRBV29-1 to TRBJ2-1, with D perhaps TRBD2 (5 bases). The CDR3 has 15 residues. CDR1 is SQVTM, CDR2 ANQGSEA, per germline. V was cut by 1 base and J by 7 bases, with 17 bases left in between. Here the CDR3 reads CSVEVHRGSGNEQFF. The CDR3, as DNA: TGCAGCGTTGAAGTACATAGAGGGAGTGGGAATGAGCAGTTCTTC.

The V call is TRBV5-1, the J call TRBJ2-7; a possible D gene is TRBD2 (7 bases). Per germline, CDR1 SGHRS and CDR2 YFSETQ. The CDR3 covers 15 residues. Trimming removed 1 base at V and 2 bases at J, with 13 bases between. CDR3 loop: CASSLLQGGAYEQYF. In DNA form, the CDR3 reads TGCGCCAGCAGCTTGTTACAGGGAGGGGCCTACGAGCAGTACTTC.

This chain uses TRBV18 with TRBJ2-3; D gene ambiguous. This CDR3 region has 17 residues. CDR1 is KGHSH, CDR2 LQKENI, per germline. Trimming took off 6 bases at V and 2 bases at J, with 21 bases between the two ends. CDR3 sequence (DNA): TGTGCCAGCTCGCCAGGAAAAAAGACCTGGACCACAGATACGCAGTATTTT. Amino acid sequence: CASSPGKKTWTTDTQYF. Together with reference TRBV18 and TRBJ2-3, the CDR3 gives the full variable domain: NAGVMQNPRHLVRRRGQEARLRCSPMKGHSHVYWYRQLPEEGLKFMVYLQKENIIDESGMPKERFSAEFPKEGPSILRIQQVVRGDSAAYFCASSPGKKTWTTDTQYFGPGTRLTVL.